This T cell receptor (beta chain) is drawn from a study of T cell responses to AZD1222 COVID-19 vaccine. This CDR3 is built from 13 residues. Trimming removed 0 bases from V and 5 bases from J, with 8 bases in between. CDR1 is SGHRS and CDR2 is YFSETQ in the germline V gene. A word on this clone: Its antigen remains unidentified.

General study results and limits: Spike-specific TCR breadth and depth went up after people got two AZD1222 doses.

Measured with immunoSEQ multiplex PCR; TCRdb has only the in-frame clones, and not every one. The sample contains roughly 200,000 clones, approximately 94% of which appear only once. The source was peripheral blood, collected on day 0 of MenACWY control vaccination. The chain couples TRBV5-1 to TRBJ2-5; D unclear. This sequence was found in an adult in good health. For the CDR3, the DNA is TGCGCCAGCAGCTTGGTGGGTGGTGAGACCCAGTACTTC. Translating it yields CASSLVGGETQYF.